These 29 T cell receptor beta chains share one sample of origin, sequenced in a study of memory CD4+ T cells and cytomegalovirus serostatus (dated by TCRdb to the late 2010s). Library creation used the immunoSEQ multiplex PCR assay. TCRdb provides this immuneACCESS table in a form limited to in-frame rearrangements. Some clones are lacking; in checked studies, under half of them reflect an unresolved V gene, and why the rest are absent is not known. This sample gives 70,000 to 95,000 clones in total; 75% to 90% of them show up just once. The top ten constitute less than 0.9% of the sample. Single viable CD3+CD4+CD8-CD45RO+ cells were sorted as memory CD4+ T cells on a FACSAria II. Input material: memory CD4+ T cells from blood. The receptors were sampled from an adult in good health and CMV-seronegative.

The chain joins TRBV5-1 to TRBJ1-2; 8 bases map to TRBD1. The junction had 14 bases not matched to a gene; V was cut back by 4 bases and J by 6 bases. Germline assignment: CDR1 SGHRS and CDR2 YFSETQ. The CDR3 contains 16 residues. The CDR3 loop is CASSPGTGVSMDGYTF. CDR3 in DNA: TGCGCCAGCAGCCCCGGGACAGGAGTTTCTATGGATGGCTACACCTTC.

This clone was observed once. The rearrangement uses TRBV5-6 and TRBJ1-5, with D perhaps TRBD1 (5 bases). In germline, CDR1 is SGHDT, CDR2 YYEEEE. The CDR3 runs to 16 residues. V dropped 2 bases and J dropped 4 bases, with 16 bases sitting between them. CDR3 sequence (DNA): TGTGCCAGCAGCTTATGGGGCAGATCGACGAATCAGCCCCAGCATTTT. It is translated as CASSLWGRSTNQPQHF.

The chain employs TRBV19 and TRBJ1-5; 7 bases agree with TRBD1. V lost 3 bases and J lost 0; bases outside the gene matches: 5. This CDR3 region has 16 residues. Per the germline V gene, CDR1 is LNHDA and CDR2 is SQIVND (reference sequence). This CDR3 reads CASSIGTEYSNQPQHF. For the CDR3, the DNA is TGTGCCAGTAGTATCGGGACAGAGTATAGCAATCAGCCCCAGCATTTT.

This clone showed up just once. The chain combines TRBV5-1 with TRBJ1-1, with D unresolved. This CDR3 spans 14 amino acids. V shed 4 bases and J shed 4 bases, with 14 bases lying between them. Germline V gives CDR1 SGHRS, CDR2 YFSETQ. CDR3 in amino acids: CASSMGSEGTEAFF. CDR3 coding DNA: TGCGCCAGCAGCATGGGATCGGAGGGCACTGAAGCTTTCTTT.

The J gene is TRBJ1-5, the V gene TRBV2, with D maybe TRBD1 (6 bases). Trimming stripped 6 bases from V and 6 bases from J, with 18 bases between. The germline gives CDR1 SNHLY, CDR2 FYNNEI. The CDR3 is 15 amino acids. The CDR3 here is CASRETRGDPQPQHF. In DNA form, the CDR3 reads TGTGCCAGCAGAGAAACCAGGGGCGACCCTCAGCCCCAGCATTTT.

The table lists this clone with a count of one. V gene TRBV5-1 combines with J gene TRBJ2-3; 7 nucleotides align to TRBD2. The CDR3 totals 16 residues. Germline V gene lookup returns CDR1 SGHRS and CDR2 YFSETQ. J was trimmed by 0 bases and V by 7 bases; bases with no gene match: 11. The CDR3 sequence: CASEKGLAASTDTQYF. For the CDR3, the DNA is TGCGCCAGCGAGAAAGGCCTAGCGGCGAGCACAGATACGCAGTATTTT.

The chain employs TRBV30 and TRBJ1-5, with a weak D call TRBD1 (5 bases). The V end lost 4 bases, the J end lost 0 bases, and 13 bases lay between the germline ends. The CDR3 runs to 15 residues. CDR1 is GTSNPN and CDR2 is SVGIG in the germline V gene (reference sequence). The CDR3 region is CAWTPRGSSNQPQHF. The CDR3 coding sequence is TGTGCCTGGACCCCGCGGGGGTCTAGCAATCAGCCCCAGCATTTT.

V gene TRBV30 combines with J gene TRBJ1-5; D remains ambiguous. This CDR3 contains 12 residues. Germline V gives CDR1 GTSNPN, CDR2 SVGIG (reference sequence). V dropped 1 base and J dropped 4 bases, with 5 bases sitting between them. The CDR3 DNA reads TGTGCCTGGAGTGCCGAGAATCAGCCCCAGCATTTT. This codes for CAWSAENQPQHF. The complete variable domain, with remaining parts taken from reference TRBV30 and TRBJ1-5, reads SQTIHQWPATLVQPVGSPLSLECTVEGTSNPNLYWYRQAAGRGLQLLFYSVGIGQISSEVPQNLSASRPQDRQFILSSKKLLLSDSGFYLCAWSAENQPQHFGDGTRLSIL.

The V and J genes are TRBV4-2 and TRBJ1-3; 9 bases map to TRBD1. This CDR3 has 17 residues. From germline, CDR1 is LGHNA and CDR2 YNFKEQ. Trimming took 3 bases from V and 0 from J; bases not matched to a gene: 6. CDR3 protein: CASSQATGGISGNTIYF. The CDR3 region has the DNA TGTGCCAGCAGCCAGGCTACAGGGGGCATCTCTGGAAACACCATATATTTT.

This clone appeared once. The chain couples TRBV2 to TRBJ1-3; D is possibly TRBD1 (5 bases). Germline loops: CDR1 SNHLY, CDR2 FYNNEI. Trimming removed 5 bases at V and 10 bases at J, with 18 bases between. The CDR3 is 14 residues long. The CDR3 sequence is CASSPRDRIWTIYF. The CDR3 DNA sequence: TGTGCCAGCAGTCCCCGGGACCGCATTTGGACCATATATTTT.

This chain connects TRBV9 to TRBJ2-3; D is ambiguous. V lost 4 bases and J lost 9, with 21 bases in between. The germline V gene encodes CDR1 SGDLS and CDR2 YYNGEE. CDR3 length equals 15 residues. This chain's CDR3 is CASSLNGQALITQYF. Written as DNA, the CDR3 is TGTGCCAGCAGCCTCAACGGGCAGGCTCTTATAACGCAGTATTTT.

The chain is built from TRBV5-6 and TRBJ1-1; the D gene is possibly TRBD1 (5 bases). CDR3 length: 16 residues. Per the germline V gene, CDR1 is SGHDT and CDR2 is YYEEEE. The V gene lost 4 bases and the J gene lost 3 bases, with 19 bases spanning the gap. The CDR3 nucleotides are TGTGCCAGCAGCGGTACGGGACGGAGGGGCGACACTGAAGCTTTCTTT. Its protein is CASSGTGRRGDTEAFF.

The V gene is TRBV27, the J gene TRBJ2-3; unclear D gene. This CDR3 is 16 amino acids long. CDR1 and CDR2 from the germline V gene are MNHEY and SMNVEV (reference sequence). V lost 0 bases to trimming and J lost 0 bases, with 10 bases between them. CDR3 protein: CASSLSWSLSTDTQYF. The DNA of the CDR3 is TGTGCCAGCAGTTTATCGTGGTCCCTTAGCACAGATACGCAGTATTTT.

The chain recombines TRBV7-3 with TRBJ1-2; TRBD1 might be the D (6 bases). V was clipped by 5 bases and J by 8 bases, with 15 bases between them. The CDR3 is made up of 13 amino acids. The germline gives CDR1 SGHTA, CDR2 FQGTGA. The CDR3 reads CASSVTGTLGYTF. CDR3 nucleotides: TGTGCCAGCAGCGTCACAGGGACTTTGGGCTACACCTTC. Based on the CDR3 plus reference TRBV7-3 and TRBJ1-2, the full variable domain is GAGVSQTPSNKVTEKGKYVELRCDPISGHTALYWYRQSLGQGPEFLIYFQGTGAADDSGLPNDRFFAVRPEGSVSTLKIQRTERGDSAVYLCASSVTGTLGYTFGSGTRLTVV.

The chain combines TRBV7-9 with TRBJ2-2; D might be TRBD1 or TRBD2, each matching 5 bases. This CDR3 spans 16 amino acids. From germline, CDR1 is SEHNR and CDR2 FQNEAQ (reference sequence). Trimming removed 2 bases at V and 8 bases at J, with 18 bases between. CDR3 protein: CASSLSPLDGAGELFF. The CDR3 DNA reads as TGTGCCAGCAGCTTATCCCCCCTGGACGGGGCGGGGGAGCTGTTTTTT.

This CDR3 is CASGFGSGSGPTDTQYF. The CDR3 coding sequence is TGTGCTAGTGGTTTCGGAAGCGGTTCGGGGCCCACAGATACGCAGTATTTT. The V gene is TRBV12-5, the J gene TRBJ2-3; D is tentatively TRBD1 or TRBD2 (5 bases each). Germline lookup yields CDR1 LGHNT and CDR2 FRNRAP. V lost 3 bases and J 2 bases, leaving 18 bases between the germline ends. The CDR3 sequence is 17 residues long. Complete variable domain (other parts from reference TRBV12-5 and TRBJ2-3): DARVTQTPRHKVTEMGQEVTMRCQPILGHNTVFWYRQTMMQGLELLAYFRNRAPLDDSGMPKDRFSAEMPDATLATLKIQPSEPRDSAVYFCASGFGSGSGPTDTQYFGPGTRLTVL.

The chain carries TRBV19 and TRBJ2-3; 9 nucleotides line up with TRBD1. Germline V gene lookup returns CDR1 LNHDA and CDR2 SQIVND (reference sequence). The CDR3 extends over 13 amino acids. J gave up 8 bases and V 4 bases, and 4 bases lay outside the gene matches. CDR3 coding DNA: TGTGCCAGTAGTAGGGACAGGGAAGGTACGCAGTATTTT. Translated: CASSRDREGTQYF.

This rearrangement joins TRBV4-1 to TRBJ1-1; a weak D match, TRBD1 (6 bases). The V gene lost 3 bases and the J gene lost 5 bases, with 13 bases spanning the gap. The CDR3 sequence is 14 residues long. CDR1 and CDR2 (germline): MGHRA, YSYEKL. Here the CDR3 DNA reads TGCGCCAGCAGCCAGCCACAGGGTGGTACTGAAGCTTTCTTT. This gives the protein CASSQPQGGTEAFF.

The chain recombines TRBV19 with TRBJ2-2; 10 bases are shared with TRBD1. The CDR3 runs to 15 residues. With 4 bases clipped from V and 5 bases from J, the junction kept 4 bases outside the gene matches. Germline values: CDR1 LNHDA, CDR2 SQIVND (reference sequence). The CDR3 sequence is CASSSRTGGTGELFF. In nucleotides, the CDR3 is TGTGCCAGTAGTAGCCGGACAGGGGGGACCGGGGAGCTGTTTTTT. The full variable domain, completed using reference TRBV19 and TRBJ2-2, is DGGITQSPKYLFRKEGQNVTLSCEQNLNHDAMYWYRQDPGQGLRLIYYSQIVNDFQKGDIAEGYSVSREKKESFPLTVTSAQKNPTAFYLCASSSRTGGTGELFFGEGSRLTVL.

This clone was counted a single time. This chain uses TRBV7-3 with TRBJ1-3; D unclear. Germline lookup yields CDR1 SGHTA and CDR2 FQGTGA. CDR3 length: 15 residues. With 2 bases removed from V and 1 base from J, the gap between germline ends came to 9 bases. The CDR3 is CASSLVMGSGNTIYF. DNA of the CDR3: TGTGCCAGCAGCTTAGTGATGGGTTCTGGAAACACCATATATTTT.

This rearrangement joins TRBV11-1 to TRBJ1-1; D uncertain. CDR1 and CDR2 from the germline V gene are SGHAT and FQDESV (reference sequence). CDR3 length: 14 amino acids. V lost 2 bases, J lost 5 bases, and 12 bases lay in between. The chain's CDR3 is CASSLLRRNTEAFF. The CDR3 coding sequence is TGTGCCAGCAGCTTATTACGCAGGAATACTGAAGCTTTCTTT.

The chain carries TRBV18 and TRBJ2-7; D perhaps matches TRBD1 (6 bases). Deletions cut 4 bases from V and 1 base from J, with 14 bases between. CDR3 length: 15 residues. CDR1 KGHSH and CDR2 LQKENI come from the germline V gene. CDR3 in DNA: TGTGCCAGCTCACTGGACAGAGGGAGTTCCTACGAGCAGTACTTC. Encoded protein: CASSLDRGSSYEQYF.

DNA for the CDR3: TGTGCCAGCAGTTTATCAGGCGGCAACTATGGCTACACCTTC. Its translation is CASSLSGGNYGYTF. The chain couples TRBV28 to TRBJ1-2; D ambiguous. This CDR3 contains 14 residues. The germline V and J ends were trimmed by 1 base and 2 bases, with 8 bases remaining between them. The germline V gene has CDR1 MDHEN and CDR2 SYDVKM.

By share, this clone ranks as medium-sized. The chain has TRBV6-5 and TRBJ1-6; the match to TRBD1 covers 9 bases. Trimming cost V 4 bases and J 9 bases; bases outside gene matches: 4. The CDR3 is 14 amino acids. Germline V gene sequence: CDR1 MNHEY, CDR2 SVGAGI. The CDR3 region is CASSLQGQGSPLHF. The CDR3 nucleotides read TGTGCCAGCAGTTTACAGGGACAGGGTTCACCCCTCCACTTT.

The sample holds a few counts of this clone. The V gene is TRBV19, the J gene TRBJ1-2; 9 bases match TRBD1. The trim removed 5 bases at V and 4 bases at J, leaving 8 bases unmatched. Looked up from germline, CDR1 is LNHDA and CDR2 is SQIVND (reference sequence). The CDR3 has 15 residues. This chain's CDR3 is CASSSRDRVGYGYTF. DNA for the CDR3: TGTGCCAGTAGTTCCCGGGACAGGGTAGGCTATGGCTACACCTTC.

The rearrangement joins TRBV7-9 to TRBJ1-1, with D possibly TRBD1 on 6 matching bases. With 6 bases removed from V and 3 bases from J, the gap between germline ends came to 20 bases. The CDR3 is made up of 16 amino acids. The germline V gene has CDR1 SEHNR and CDR2 FQNEAQ (reference sequence). The CDR3 spells CASRPGINRVDTEAFF. The DNA for the CDR3 is TGTGCCAGCAGACCTGGGATCAACAGGGTGGACACTGAAGCTTTCTTT.

There are a few counts of this clone. This rearrangement joins TRBV10-3 to TRBJ2-7; TRBD1 aligns across 8 bases. The trim removed 7 bases at V and 1 base at J, leaving 6 bases unmatched. From germline, CDR1 is ENHRY and CDR2 SYGVKD. This CDR3 region has 14 residues. DNA for the CDR3: TGTGCCATCAACGAGGACAGGGCTTCCTACGAGCAGTACTTC. Protein: CAINEDRASYEQYF.

The chain combines TRBV2 with TRBJ2-3; D possibly uses TRBD1 or TRBD2 (7 bases each). This CDR3 region has 15 residues. CDR1 and CDR2 (germline): SNHLY, FYNNEI. V was cut by 4 bases and J by 4 bases, with 15 bases left in between. This CDR3 reads CASSGRQGGADTQYF. The DNA for the CDR3 is TGTGCCAGCAGTGGGAGACAGGGAGGGGCAGATACGCAGTATTTT.

The chain couples TRBV27 to TRBJ1-6, with no clear D. CDR1 and CDR2 (germline): MNHEY, SMNVEV (reference sequence). This CDR3 comprises 14 residues. V was pared by 5 bases and J by 6 bases, with 11 bases between. The CDR3 sequence is CASSPPRGNSPLHF. The DNA of the CDR3 is TGTGCCAGCAGTCCCCCCCGGGGTAATTCACCCCTCCACTTT.